The clone carrying this T cell receptor beta chain was recorded at least ten times. Researchers amplified the TCR beta CDR3 regions from RNA transcripts. The primer set for the first-round RT-PCR of the TCR CDR3 was HTBI. Each CDR3 protein is one row after TCRdb ran MiXCR on the multiplex PCR reads. The sample includes hundreds of thousands of distinct CDR3 sequences, roughly 15% of them seen just once. The data stem from a study of T cells in Graves' hyperthyroidism and ophthalmopathy. The sample consisted of blood. This clonotype was sampled from a middle-aged woman with Graves' ophthalmopathy.

DNA for the CDR3: TGCAGTGCTAGAGATAGGGCGGGTAGCTCCTACGAGCAGTACTTC. Its translation: CSARDRAGSSYEQYF. This chain joins TRBV20-1 and TRBJ2-7; possible D gene TRBD2, 5 bases. V lost 0 bases and J lost 0, with 12 bases in between. The germline V gene has CDR1 DFQATT and CDR2 SNEGSKA (reference sequence). This CDR3 spans 15 amino acids.